A single sample is the source of the 4 T cell receptor beta chains below, sequenced in a study of T cells in Graves' hyperthyroidism and ophthalmopathy. RNA transcripts provided the source from which TCR beta CDR3 regions were amplified. The HTBI primer set served for first-round RT-PCR of the TCR CDR3. TCRdb re-analysed the multiplex PCR reads in MiXCR, keeping a single row per CDR3 protein. The data hold 600,000 to 650,000 distinct CDR3 sequences, with less than 25% observed a single time. Specimen: blood. These TCRs come from a man younger than 45 with Graves' ophthalmopathy.

V gene TRBV20-1 combines with J gene TRBJ1-2, with a tentative D call TRBD1 (5 bases). Germline assignment: CDR1 DFQATT and CDR2 SNEGSKA (reference sequence). The V and J ends lost 1 base and 5 bases respectively, with 11 bases between them. This CDR3 spans 13 amino acids. The CDR3 reads CSARGQSRYGYTF. In DNA, the CDR3 is TGCAGTGCTAGAGGACAGTCACGGTATGGCTACACCTTC.

This clonotype was seen a handful of times. The chain joins TRBV29-1 to TRBJ1-1, with D perhaps matching TRBD1 (5 bases). The length of the CDR3 is 12 residues. V lost 4 bases and J 6 bases, leaving 12 bases between the germline ends. Germline V gives CDR1 SQVTM, CDR2 ANQGSEA. The CDR3 DNA reads as TGCAGCGTTGTGGGGGAGGTCCCTGAAGCTTTCTTT. Protein sequence: CSVVGEVPEAFF.

V and J are TRBV14 and TRBJ2-7; maybe TRBD1 (6 bases). The CDR3 contains 15 residues. Germline V gene data show CDR1 as SGHDN and CDR2 as FVKESK. With 4 bases removed from V and 2 bases from J, the gap between germline ends came to 15 bases. Here the CDR3 reads CASSPQGLGPYEQYF. CDR3 coding DNA: TGTGCCAGCAGCCCCCAGGGGTTAGGGCCCTACGAGCAGTACTTC.

The V and J genes are TRBV5-1 and TRBJ2-1, with TRBD2 identical over 8 bases. The CDR3 is made up of 18 amino acids. From germline, CDR1 is SGHRS and CDR2 YFSETQ. Trimming took 0 bases from V and 3 from J; bases not matched to a gene: 11. CDR3 nucleotide sequence: TGCGCCAGCAGCTTGGCCGTATCGGGAGGGCCTAACTACAATGAGCAGTTCTTC. Protein: CASSLAVSGGPNYNEQFF.